What follows are 16 T cell receptor beta chains derived from one specimen sequenced in a study of T cells in tuberculosis. The time point is: new active TB diagnosis, blood taken before or within 7 days of starting treatment. Generated by immunoSEQ multiplex PCR, the TCRdb table keeps only in-frame clones and is missing some. Of 30,000 to 35,000 clones in the sample, roughly 87% were seen once. Sequences were derived from PBMCs, sampled at tuberculosis diagnosis. The receptors stem from an adult with tuberculosis.

This rearrangement joins TRBV30 to TRBJ1-6, with 10 bases aligning to TRBD1. J was trimmed by 10 bases and V by 1 base; bases with no gene match: 4. Germline V lookup: CDR1 GTSNPN, CDR2 SVGIG (reference sequence). This CDR3 is built from 14 residues. CDR3 protein: CAWSGQGAGSPLHF. In DNA form, the CDR3 reads TGTGCCTGGAGTGGACAGGGGGCAGGCTCACCCCTCCACTTT.

Written as DNA, the CDR3 is TGTGCCAGCAGCTTATCAGGGGTGTATCAGCCCCAGCATTTT. Protein product: CASSLSGVYQPQHF. The J gene is TRBJ1-5, the V gene TRBV7-2, with D maybe TRBD1 (6 bases). Trimming left V 2 bases short and J 5 bases short, with 10 bases between. Germline values: CDR1 SGHTA, CDR2 FQGNSA. This CDR3 is built from 14 residues.

The chain joins TRBV7-9 to TRBJ1-2; no definite D call. The CDR3 consists of 16 residues. Germline lookup yields CDR1 SEHNR and CDR2 FQNEAQ (reference sequence). V lost 4 bases, J lost 4 bases, and 19 bases lay in between. The CDR3 nucleotides are TGTGCCAGCAGCTCAATTAAGGACTCGTTAGGCTATGGCTACACCTTC. This gives the protein CASSSIKDSLGYGYTF.

CDR3 loop: CASSLGLAGTGGDTQYF. CDR3 nucleotides: TGTGCCAGCAGCTTGGGACTAGCGGGGACTGGGGGAGATACGCAGTATTTT. The chain links TRBV5-6 to TRBJ2-3; 11 nucleotides align to TRBD2. The CDR3 totals 17 residues. The germline V gene has CDR1 SGHDT and CDR2 YYEEEE. V shed 0 bases, J shed 5 bases, and the junction held 8 bases outside the gene matches.

The rearrangement joins TRBV10-3 to TRBJ1-2; 7 bases fit TRBD1. V gave up 5 bases and J gave up 4 bases; unmatched junction bases: 13. From germline, CDR1 is ENHRY and CDR2 SYGVKD. The CDR3 has 16 amino acids. The DNA of the CDR3 is TGTGCCATCAGTAGTGAAAGGACAGGAAGCGCCTATGGCTACACCTTC. Amino acids: CAISSERTGSAYGYTF.

The chain has TRBV29-1 and TRBJ2-6; D remains unclear. From germline, CDR1 is SQVTM and CDR2 ANQGSEA. With 3 bases removed from V and 0 bases from J, the gap between germline ends came to 9 bases. The CDR3 covers 15 residues. The CDR3 DNA is TGCAGCGTTGAGAGTCAAAACTCTGGGGCCAACGTCCTGACTTTC. This sequence encodes CSVESQNSGANVLTF.

The rearrangement links TRBV7-2 to TRBJ2-1; perhaps TRBD2 as D (5 bases). Germline CDR1 reads SGHTA; CDR2 reads FQGNSA. The V end lost 2 bases, the J end lost 9 bases, and 14 bases lay between the germline ends. This CDR3 is built from 14 residues. CDR3 nucleotides: TGTGCCAGCAGCTTATCCCGTCCCAGCGGTGAGCAGTTCTTC. It yields the protein CASSLSRPSGEQFF.

This chain uses TRBV6-1 with TRBJ1-6; 9 nucleotides match TRBD1. Trimming removed 8 bases from V and 10 bases from J; junction bases left unmatched: 9. Germline V gives CDR1 MNHNS, CDR2 SASEGT. There are 14 residues in the CDR3. DNA of the CDR3: TGTGCCAGCTATCTTACAGGGGGCTGGTCACCCCTCCACTTT. Translating gives CASYLTGGWSPLHF.

Remarks on this clone: The sample holds other DNA sequences that translate to the same CDR3. The chain joins TRBV7-9 to TRBJ1-2, with TRBD1 matching 9 bases. Losses at the gene ends were 0 bases for V and 7 bases for J; bases not matched to a gene: 3. The CDR3 is made up of 14 amino acids. CDR1 and CDR2 (germline): SEHNR, FQNEAQ (reference sequence). The CDR3 DNA reads TGTGCCAGCAGCTTAGCCGGGACAGGGCCTGGCTACACCTTC. This codes for CASSLAGTGPGYTF.

The chain has TRBV30 and TRBJ2-7; possibly TRBD2 for D (6 bases). Trimming stripped 3 bases from V and 6 bases from J, with 12 bases between. This CDR3 has 12 amino acids. The germline V gene has CDR1 GTSNPN and CDR2 SVGIG (reference sequence). CDR3 in DNA: TGTGCCTGGAGCCCCGGGGGTCCCGAGCAGTACTTC. It specifies CAWSPGGPEQYF. Together with reference TRBV30 and TRBJ2-7, the CDR3 gives the full variable domain: SQTIHQWPATLVQPVGSPLSLECTVEGTSNPNLYWYRQAAGRGLQLLFYSVGIGQISSEVPQNLSASRPQDRQFILSSKKLLLSDSGFYLCAWSPGGPEQYFGPGTRLTVT.

The CDR3: CASSDSNEQYF. The DNA of the CDR3 is TGCGCCAGCAGCGACTCGAACGAGCAGTACTTC. The chain combines TRBV5-1 with TRBJ2-7; D uncertain. Germline lookup yields CDR1 SGHRS and CDR2 YFSETQ. This CDR3 has 11 amino acids. V lost 4 bases to trimming and J lost 5 bases, with 7 bases between them.

This rearrangement joins TRBV29-1 to TRBJ1-1; perhaps TRBD1 as D (6 bases). The V end was cut by 7 bases, the J end by 8 bases, with 20 bases between. CDR3 size: 13 residues. Germline values: CDR1 SQVTM, CDR2 ANQGSEA. CDR3 amino acids: CSGTQGSVGEAFF. The CDR3 DNA is TGCAGCGGGACACAGGGTTCGGTCGGGGAAGCTTTCTTT.

This clone was picked up a small number of times. The V and J genes are TRBV5-1 and TRBJ2-1, with D possibly matching TRBD1 (5 bases). With 5 bases removed from V and 0 bases from J, the gap between germline ends came to 9 bases. The CDR3 totals 14 residues. CDR1 is SGHRS and CDR2 is YFSETQ in the germline V gene. DNA for the CDR3: TGCGCCAGCAGGAACAGGAGCTCCTACAATGAGCAGTTCTTC. Amino acid sequence: CASRNRSSYNEQFF.

V and J are TRBV19 and TRBJ2-6; 10 bases are a match to TRBD1. Per the germline V gene, CDR1 is LNHDA and CDR2 is SQIVND (reference sequence). The CDR3 runs to 18 residues. V lost 3 bases, J lost 2 bases, and 7 bases stayed unmatched. In DNA form, the CDR3 reads TGTGCCAGTAGTATCACGACAGGGGGCGAAGCTGGGGCCAACGTCCTGACTTTC. This encodes CASSITTGGEAGANVLTF.

V usage is TRBV11-2 and J usage is TRBJ1-3; 7 positions match TRBD1. CDR1 SGHAT and CDR2 FQNNGV come from the germline V gene. This CDR3 region has 17 residues. The J segment lost 3 bases and the V segment lost 5 bases, leaving 13 bases of the junction unmatched. CDR3 nucleotide sequence: TGTGCCAGCAGCCGGGGCGGTCAGGGGGATCGTGGAAACACCATATATTTT. It yields the protein CASSRGGQGDRGNTIYF. Full variable domain (missing parts from reference TRBV11-2 and TRBJ1-3): EAGVAQSPRYKIIEKRQSVAFWCNPISGHATLYWYQQILGQGPKLLIQFQNNGVVDDSQLPKDRFSAERLKGVDSTLKIQPAKLEDSAVYLCASSRGGQGDRGNTIYFGEGSWLTVV.

The table lists this clone with a few counts. The chain's CDR3 is CASSTLREANNEKLFF. CDR3 nucleotides: TGTGCCAGCAGTACTCTCCGCGAAGCTAATAATGAAAAACTGTTTTTT. V is TRBV28 and J is TRBJ1-4; D not certain. Trimming removed 5 bases at V and 4 bases at J, with 17 bases between. The CDR3 is made up of 16 amino acids. Germline CDR1 reads MDHEN; CDR2 reads SYDVKM.